One TCR beta chain is described in this entry. Its matching antigen is unknown. At one boundary the junction diverges from the germline segment, which might be a read error. CDR1 is MNHNS, CDR2 SASEGT, per germline. This CDR3 is built from 14 residues. This specimen comes from a study of read filtering for tumor transcriptome and immune sequencing. Study in general: Whole-transcriptome libraries were prepared after DNase treatment.

The study, taken as a whole, reports: In IR-seq, single-read clonotypes were roughly 82% of clonotypes but approximately 3.5% of reads. The sorted CD138-negative fraction was a mixed bone marrow immune population, not purified T cells.

Molecular barcoded adaptors covering alpha/delta and beta/gamma chains were used on approximately 400 ng RNA. TCRdb redid the calling of the reads with MiXCR, one entry per CDR3 protein. The sample includes about 130,000 distinct CDR3 sequences, 13% seen only once; the top ten take 8% to 13%. The TCR was taken from a donor aged 40 or older with multiple myeloma. Sequencing was carried out using a population of CD138-negative cells sorted from bone marrow. The chain has TRBV6-1 and TRBJ2-1; D is possibly TRBD1 (6 bases). The CDR3, as DNA: TGTGCCAGCAGTGAAGAATGGGGGCGGAATGAGCAGTCCTTC. Encoded protein: CASSEEWGRNEQSF.